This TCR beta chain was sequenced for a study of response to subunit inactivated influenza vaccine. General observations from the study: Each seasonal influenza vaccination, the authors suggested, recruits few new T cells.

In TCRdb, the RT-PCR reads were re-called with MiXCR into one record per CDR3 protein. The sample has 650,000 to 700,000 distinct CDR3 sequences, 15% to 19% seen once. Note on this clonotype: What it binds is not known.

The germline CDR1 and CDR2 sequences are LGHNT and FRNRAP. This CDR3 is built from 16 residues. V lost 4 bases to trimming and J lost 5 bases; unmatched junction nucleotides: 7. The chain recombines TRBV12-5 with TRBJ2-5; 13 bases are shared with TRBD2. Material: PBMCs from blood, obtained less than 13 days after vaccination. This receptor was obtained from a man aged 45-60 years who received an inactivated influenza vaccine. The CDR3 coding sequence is TGTGCTAGTGGTTCCGGTGGACTAGCGGGAGTGGAGACCCAGTACTTC. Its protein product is CASGSGGLAGVETQYF.